These 27 T cell receptor beta chains share one sample of origin, sequenced in a study of response to subunit inactivated influenza vaccine. TCRdb redid the calling of the RT-PCR reads with MiXCR, one entry per CDR3 protein. The sample lists approximately 500,000 distinct CDR3 sequences, around 21% occurring once. This sample was shared with a second study, whose subject was T cells expressing NK-cell markers. That paper states: cDNA encoding TCR beta was synthesized via 5'RACE template switching incorporating UMIs.

The sequencing used CD4+ T cells sorted from PBMCs, collected roughly 12 days after vaccination. These receptor sequences come from a middle-aged man who received an inactivated influenza vaccine.

The sample holds one count of this clonotype. The chain employs TRBV29-1 and TRBJ2-1; D is undetermined. This CDR3 is 9 amino acids long. CDR1 and CDR2 (germline): SQVTM, ANQGSEA. The V end was cut by 3 bases, the J end by 10 bases, with 4 bases between. The CDR3 nucleotides are TGCAGCGTTGACAGAGAGCAGTTCTTC. Encoded protein: CSVDREQFF.

The chain uses TRBV12-3 or TRBV12-4 and TRBJ1-1; D gene unclear. The V end lost 6 bases, the J end lost 4 bases, and 12 bases lay between the germline ends. The CDR3 runs to 13 residues. Here the CDR3 reads CASRKLGITEAFF. The CDR3 DNA reads TGTGCCAGCAGAAAGTTGGGGATCACTGAAGCTTTCTTT.

The chain recombines TRBV5-4 with TRBJ1-6, with 10 bases that match TRBD1. The V gene end was trimmed by 4 bases and the J gene end by 8 bases; junction bases not matched to a gene: 6. The CDR3 is 15 amino acids. The germline gives CDR1 SGHNT, CDR2 YYREEE (reference sequence). The CDR3 DNA follows: TGTGCCAGCAGCACAACGACAGGGGGCTATTCACCCCTCCACTTT. Translation: CASSTTTGGYSPLHF.

The V and J genes are TRBV7-2 and TRBJ1-5, with 9 bases matching TRBD1. With 5 bases clipped from V and 4 bases from J, the junction kept 6 bases outside the gene matches. The CDR3 sequence is 15 residues long. The germline V gene encodes CDR1 SGHTA and CDR2 FQGNSA. For the CDR3, the DNA is TGTGCCAGCAGCCTACGGACAGGGGTAAATCAGCCCCAGCATTTT. It yields the protein CASSLRTGVNQPQHF.

This sequence joins TRBV5-1 and TRBJ2-1; no clear D gene. Trimming shortened V by 1 base and J by 6 bases, and 8 bases separated the two germline ends. Germline CDR1 and CDR2: SGHRS and YFSETQ. The CDR3 loop spans 13 amino acids. CDR3 residues: CASSLPSSNEQFF. The CDR3 bases are TGCGCCAGCAGCTTGCCGAGCTCCAATGAGCAGTTCTTC.

Here the CDR3 DNA reads TGTGCCAGCAGTGAACCGGGCAGGGGAGCGGGCGAGCAGTACTTC. Translated, it gives CASSEPGRGAGEQYF. The rearrangement links TRBV6-1 to TRBJ2-7; the D gene could be TRBD1 or TRBD2 (6 bases each). This CDR3 spans 15 amino acids. Germline V gives CDR1 MNHNS, CDR2 SASEGT. Trimming left V 2 bases short and J 6 bases short, with 17 bases between.

The sample holds many counts of this clonotype. The chain's CDR3 is CASSPEGGKRGGSGEQFF. The CDR3 DNA reads as TGTGCCAGCAGCCCCGAAGGGGGTAAGCGGGGGGGATCTGGTGAGCAGTTCTTC. V usage is TRBV4-2 and J usage is TRBJ2-1; 10 positions agree with TRBD2. The trim removed 4 bases at V and 9 bases at J, leaving 18 bases unmatched. The CDR3 is 18 residues long. CDR1 and CDR2 (germline): LGHNA, YNFKEQ.

This clonotype occurred a few times. The chain's CDR3 is CATGDPTFAGAHSGNTIYF. The DNA of the CDR3 is TGTGCCACCGGAGATCCGACGTTCGCAGGGGCCCACTCTGGAAACACCATATATTTT. J is TRBJ1-3 and V is TRBV10-3; possible D gene TRBD1, 6 bases. Looked up from germline, CDR1 is ENHRY and CDR2 is SYGVKD. CDR3 length: 19 amino acids. Trimming shortened V by 10 bases and J by 0 bases, and 28 bases separated the two germline ends.

This chain joins TRBV21-1 and TRBJ2-3; the D segment call TRBD1 is taken from the table without a DNA check. TRBV21-1 is a known pseudogene. This CDR3 has 15 residues. The CDR3 here is CASSRPTGYTDTQYF. For the CDR3, the DNA is TGTGCCAGCAGCAGACCGACAGGCTACACAGATACGCAGTATTTT.

This clonotype came up a few times. The V gene is TRBV5-1, the J gene TRBJ1-3; D unclear. V dropped 7 bases and J dropped 4 bases, with 18 bases sitting between them. The CDR3 totals 15 residues. Germline V lookup: CDR1 SGHRS, CDR2 YFSETQ. The CDR3 nucleotides read TGCGCCAGCGCTCCGGACGGTCAAGGAGGAAACACCATATATTTT. Translation gives CASAPDGQGGNTIYF.

The chain combines TRBV6-1 with TRBJ2-1; 7 bases align to TRBD1. In germline, CDR1 is MNHNS, CDR2 SASEGT. The ends lost 6 bases at V and 0 bases at J; junction bases unmatched: 5. The length of the CDR3 is 15 residues. The CDR3 loop is CASRDRPSSYNEQFF. As DNA, the CDR3 is TGTGCCAGCAGGGACAGGCCGAGCTCCTACAATGAGCAGTTCTTC.

The table lists this clonotype with a few counts. This chain links TRBV5-1 with TRBJ2-3, with D perhaps TRBD1 or TRBD2 (5 bases each). CDR1 SGHRS and CDR2 YFSETQ come from the germline V gene. The germline V and J ends were trimmed by 3 bases and 15 bases, with 20 bases remaining between them. The CDR3 consists of 13 residues. Here the CDR3 reads CASSSEPGRREYF. The CDR3 region has the DNA TGCGCCAGCAGCTCTGAGCCGGGACGACGCGAATATTTT.

The chain combines TRBV7-8 with TRBJ2-7; unclear D gene. The CDR3 is 11 residues long. Germline V gene lookup returns CDR1 SGHVS and CDR2 FQNEAQ. Trimming removed 6 bases at V and 6 bases at J, with 9 bases between. CDR3 in amino acids: CASSVWAEQYF. As DNA, the CDR3 is TGTGCCAGCAGTGTCTGGGCCGAGCAGTACTTC. The complete variable domain, with remaining parts taken from reference TRBV7-8 and TRBJ2-7, reads GAGVSQSPRYKVAKRGQDVALRCDPISGHVSLFWYQQALGQGPEFLTYFQNEAQLDKSGLPSDRFFAERPEGSVSTLKIQRTQQEDSAVYLCASSVWAEQYFGPGTRLTVT.

This clonotype was seen a handful of times. This sequence joins TRBV7-9 and TRBJ2-7; 9 bases are shared with TRBD2. The germline gives CDR1 SEHNR, CDR2 FQNEAQ (reference sequence). Germline trimming cut 1 base from V and 2 bases from J; bases unmatched to any gene: 9. The CDR3 loop spans 17 amino acids. In DNA form, the CDR3 reads TGTGCCAGCAGCTTAGGAACGGCTAGCGGGACACCCTACGAGCAGTACTTC. Residues: CASSLGTASGTPYEQYF. Complete variable domain (other parts from reference TRBV7-9 and TRBJ2-7): DTGVSQNPRHKITKRGQNVTFRCDPISEHNRLYWYRQTLGQGPEFLTYFQNEAQLEKSRLLSDRFSAERPKGSFSTLEIQRTEQGDSAMYLCASSLGTASGTPYEQYFGPGTRLTVT.

This clonotype was found a few times. The rearrangement links TRBV10-3 to TRBJ1-5, with D hard to call. Germline assignment: CDR1 ENHRY and CDR2 SYGVKD. This CDR3 is 15 amino acids long. V lost 10 bases and J lost 0, with 16 bases in between. CDR3 coding DNA: TGTGCCACAACTATCACGGCAGATAGCAATCAGCCCCAGCATTTT. It is translated as CATTITADSNQPQHF.

Many counts were recorded for this clonotype. The CDR3 region is CASSPSSYNEQFF. CDR3 DNA: TGTGCCAGCAGTCCCTCCTCCTACAATGAGCAGTTCTTC. V is TRBV12-3 or TRBV12-4 and J is TRBJ2-1; no definite D call. This CDR3 is 13 amino acids long. The V and J ends lost 5 bases and 0 bases respectively, with 5 bases between them.

The chain is built from TRBV5-1 and TRBJ1-2, with D possibly TRBD1 on 5 matching bases. V lost 6 bases, J lost 0 bases, and 15 bases lay in between. Germline lookup yields CDR1 SGHRS and CDR2 YFSETQ. This CDR3 has 15 residues. CDR3 coding DNA: TGCGCCAGCACCCTAGGGACGGGAGCTAACTATGGCTACACCTTC. Protein: CASTLGTGANYGYTF.

This sequence joins TRBV2 and TRBJ1-5; D call uncertain. V shed 6 bases and J shed 4 bases, with 16 bases lying between them. This CDR3 is built from 15 residues. CDR1 is SNHLY, CDR2 FYNNEI, per germline. The CDR3 here is CASRAREGSNQPQHF. The CDR3 bases are TGTGCCAGCAGGGCCCGGGAGGGATCGAATCAGCCCCAGCATTTT. Combining the CDR3 with reference TRBV2 and TRBJ1-5 gives the whole variable domain EPEVTQTPSHQVTQMGQEVILRCVPISNHLYFYWYRQILGQKVEFLVSFYNNEISEKSEIFDDQFSVERPDGSNFTLKIRSTKLEDSAMYFCASRAREGSNQPQHFGDGTRLSIL.

The chain uses TRBV7-2 and TRBJ2-7; the D is unclear. The germline V gene has CDR1 SGHTA and CDR2 FQGNSA. This CDR3 is 13 amino acids long. The V gene lost 1 base and the J gene lost 4 bases, with 8 bases spanning the gap. CDR3 sequence reads: CASSLVLQYEQYF. The CDR3 DNA is TGTGCCAGCAGCTTAGTTTTACAGTACGAGCAGTACTTC.

The V and J genes are TRBV10-3 and TRBJ2-1, with 7 positions matching TRBD2. Trimming took 7 bases from V and 5 from J; bases not matched to a gene: 8. The CDR3 extends over 14 amino acids. From germline, CDR1 is ENHRY and CDR2 SYGVKD. The CDR3 bases are TGTGCCATCAAAAGGATCCTAGCGGACAATGAGCAGTTCTTC. It codes for CAIKRILADNEQFF.

The gene calls are TRBV12-3 or TRBV12-4 and TRBJ1-2; TRBD1 matches 8 bases. The ends lost 6 bases at V and 2 bases at J; junction bases unmatched: 8. CDR3 length: 15 amino acids. CDR3 sequence reads: CASSPRQGPNYGYTF. The CDR3 region has the DNA TGTGCCAGCAGCCCTAGACAGGGGCCCAACTATGGCTACACCTTC.

The chain carries TRBV5-1 and TRBJ2-7, with a tentative D call TRBD2 (6 bases). Trimming stripped 0 bases from V and 2 bases from J, with 12 bases between. The CDR3 covers 15 residues. In germline, CDR1 is SGHRS, CDR2 YFSETQ. CDR3 residues: CASSLVSGGPYEQYF. The CDR3 DNA follows: TGCGCCAGCAGCTTGGTATCCGGGGGACCCTACGAGCAGTACTTC.

The CDR3 region is CASSVTGGAGTEAFF. In nucleotides, the CDR3 is TGTGCCAGCAGCGTAACAGGGGGCGCGGGCACTGAAGCTTTCTTT. This chain joins TRBV7-9 and TRBJ1-1; 9 nucleotides match TRBD1. This CDR3 contains 15 residues. The germline CDR1 and CDR2 sequences are SEHNR and FQNEAQ (reference sequence). V was clipped by 5 bases and J by 4 bases; unmatched bases: 8.

This clonotype appeared once. The chain is built from TRBV19 and TRBJ2-1, with D unclear. Germline CDR1 LNHDA, CDR2 SQIVND (reference sequence). CDR3 length equals 16 residues. Trimming stripped 0 bases from V and 2 bases from J, with 11 bases between. CDR3 amino acids: CASSIDLTEPYNEQFF. The CDR3 nucleotides read TGTGCCAGTAGTATAGATTTAACGGAGCCCTACAATGAGCAGTTCTTC. Variable domain in full (rest from reference TRBV19 and TRBJ2-1): DGGITQSPKYLFRKEGQNVTLSCEQNLNHDAMYWYRQDPGQGLRLIYYSQIVNDFQKGDIAEGYSVSREKKESFPLTVTSAQKNPTAFYLCASSIDLTEPYNEQFFGPGTRLTVL.

This clonotype was counted between two and nine times. The chain couples TRBV10-3 to TRBJ2-2; TRBD1 matches 7 bases. This CDR3 is built from 15 residues. The germline V gene encodes CDR1 ENHRY and CDR2 SYGVKD. Unmatched junction bases numbered 4, after V lost 5 bases and J lost 1 base. Here the CDR3 reads CAISMTGMNTGELFF. The CDR3 DNA reads as TGTGCCATCAGTATGACAGGGATGAACACCGGGGAGCTGTTTTTT.

The genes are TRBV3-1 and TRBJ2-5, with D hard to call. V dropped 3 bases and J dropped 2 bases, with 10 bases sitting between them. Germline V gene sequence: CDR1 LGHDT, CDR2 YNNKEL (reference sequence). This CDR3 region has 14 residues. The CDR3: CASSQTVSQETQYF. CDR3 DNA sequence: TGTGCCAGCAGCCAGACGGTCTCTCAAGAGACCCAGTACTTC.

This clonotype was counted many times. The chain links TRBV5-1 to TRBJ2-3; no reliable D call. CDR1 is SGHRS, CDR2 YFSETQ, per germline. The CDR3 length is 14 residues. The germline V and J ends were trimmed by 1 base and 2 bases, with 8 bases remaining between them. DNA for the CDR3: TGCGCCAGCAGCTTGACAGCTGCCACAGATACGCAGTATTTT. This gives the protein CASSLTAATDTQYF.